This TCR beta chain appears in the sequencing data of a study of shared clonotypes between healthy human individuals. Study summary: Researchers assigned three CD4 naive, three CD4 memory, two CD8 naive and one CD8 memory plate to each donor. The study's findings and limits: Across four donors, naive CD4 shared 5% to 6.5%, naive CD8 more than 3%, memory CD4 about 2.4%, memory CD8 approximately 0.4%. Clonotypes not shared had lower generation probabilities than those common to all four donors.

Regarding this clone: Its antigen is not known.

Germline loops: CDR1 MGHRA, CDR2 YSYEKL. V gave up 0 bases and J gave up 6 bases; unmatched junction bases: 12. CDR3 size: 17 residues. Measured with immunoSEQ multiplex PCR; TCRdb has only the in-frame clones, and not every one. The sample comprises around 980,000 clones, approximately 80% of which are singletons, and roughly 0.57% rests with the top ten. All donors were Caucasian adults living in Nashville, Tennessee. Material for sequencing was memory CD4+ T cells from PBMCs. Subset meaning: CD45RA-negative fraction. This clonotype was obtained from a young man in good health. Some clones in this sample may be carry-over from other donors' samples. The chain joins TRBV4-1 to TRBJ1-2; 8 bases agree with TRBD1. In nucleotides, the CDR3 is TGCGCCAGCAGCCAAGAGGGCGCAGGGGGCGTGAGTAATGGCTACACCTTC. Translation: CASSQEGAGGVSNGYTF.